The 26 T cell receptor beta chains presented below share a single source sample, sequenced in a study of CD8+ T cells in alopecia areata. RNA was extracted and reverse transcribed into cDNA as the sequencing template. Measured with immunoSEQ multiplex PCR; TCRdb has only the in-frame clones, and not every one. The profile shows under 70,000 clones, about three fifths of them singletons. The starting material was CD8+ T cells sorted from blood, obtained at week 0. All receptors come from a human donor with alopecia areata.

V gene TRBV19 combines with J gene TRBJ2-6; D unresolved. Trimming left V 0 bases short and J 1 base short, with 7 bases between. The germline CDR1 and CDR2 sequences are LNHDA and SQIVND (reference sequence). The CDR3 loop spans 16 amino acids. CDR3 nucleotides: TGTGCCAGTAGTATAGAGTCTATTTCTGGGGCCAACGTCCTGACTTTC. Translation gives CASSIESISGANVLTF.

The gene calls are TRBV29-1 and TRBJ1-2, with D tentatively TRBD1 (5 bases). Trimming left V 0 bases short and J 4 bases short, with 9 bases between. This CDR3 comprises 13 residues. CDR1 and CDR2 from the germline V gene are SQVTM and ANQGSEA. CDR3 sequence (DNA): TGCAGCGTTGAAGATCCCGACAGCTATGGCTACACCTTC. Residues: CSVEDPDSYGYTF.

This clone was seen a few times. V is TRBV19 and J is TRBJ1-5; D is uncertain. The length of the CDR3 is 14 residues. Trimming removed 5 bases at V and 0 bases at J, with 8 bases between. Germline V lookup: CDR1 LNHDA, CDR2 SQIVND (reference sequence). The DNA of the CDR3 is TGTGCCAGTAGTCACGACGGTAGCAATCAGCCCCAGCATTTT. Its protein is CASSHDGSNQPQHF.

This clone was observed a few times. The chain employs TRBV30 and TRBJ2-2, with D uncertain. The V gene lost 2 bases and the J gene lost 2 bases, with 9 bases spanning the gap. This CDR3 is built from 14 residues. Germline V gives CDR1 GTSNPN, CDR2 SVGIG (reference sequence). CDR3 amino acids: CAWSYSSNTGELFF. The DNA for the CDR3 is TGTGCCTGGAGTTATTCCTCAAACACCGGGGAGCTGTTTTTT.

The chain couples TRBV9 to TRBJ2-3, with 7 bases identical to TRBD2. V was pared by 3 bases and J by 11 bases, with 15 bases of the junction left unmatched. The CDR3 covers 15 residues. Germline CDR1 SGDLS, CDR2 YYNGEE. CDR3 sequence reads: CASSASGTILEVQYF. In DNA form, the CDR3 reads TGTGCCAGCAGCGCATCCGGGACTATATTGGAGGTGCAGTATTTT.

This clone was found once. The V gene is TRBV29-1, the J gene TRBJ1-2; D is unclear. The germline CDR1 and CDR2 sequences are SQVTM and ANQGSEA. The V end was cut by 6 bases, the J end by 11 bases, with 16 bases between. The CDR3 runs to 11 residues. CDR3 nucleotides: TGCAGCGTCCCCATGGCCATGACGTACACCTTC. This gives the protein CSVPMAMTYTF.

This clone has a handful of counts. The chain has TRBV25-1 and TRBJ2-5, with D perhaps matching TRBD2 (5 bases). This CDR3 contains 17 residues. Trimming cost V 3 bases and J 5 bases, with 22 bases left between them. Per germline, CDR1 MGHDK and CDR2 SYGVNS. The CDR3 region is CASSDYIGVLGAETQYF. The CDR3 DNA reads as TGTGCCAGCAGTGACTACATCGGGGTGCTAGGAGCCGAGACCCAGTACTTC.

In this sample, this clone turned up many times. V and J are TRBV28 and TRBJ2-5; 7 nucleotides align to TRBD1. The CDR3 runs 14 residues. Germline trimming cut 2 bases from V and 6 bases from J; bases unmatched to any gene: 6. Per germline, CDR1 MDHEN and CDR2 SYDVKM. In DNA form, the CDR3 reads TGTGCCAGCAGTTTACCGACAGGGATAAAGACCCAGTACTTC. It specifies CASSLPTGIKTQYF.

The chain recombines TRBV30 with TRBJ2-3; the D gene is possibly TRBD2 (6 bases). The germline V gene has CDR1 GTSNPN and CDR2 SVGIG (reference sequence). With 1 base removed from V and 3 bases from J, the gap between germline ends came to 20 bases. The CDR3 consists of 17 residues. CDR3 nucleotide sequence: TGTGCCTGGAGTGACCGACTAGGACGTAGGAGGACAGATACGCAGTATTTT. This encodes CAWSDRLGRRRTDTQYF.

The chain couples TRBV7-2 to TRBJ2-7, with TRBD2 identical over 10 bases. V trimming: 5 bases; J trimming: 5 bases; junction bases outside the gene matches: 9. Germline assignment: CDR1 SGHTA and CDR2 FQGNSA. The CDR3 is made up of 15 amino acids. This CDR3 is CASSPSAGGLDEQYF. CDR3 nucleotide sequence: TGTGCCAGCAGCCCCTCAGCGGGGGGGCTCGACGAGCAGTACTTC.

This clone has only a few counts. The rearrangement links TRBV7-9 to TRBJ1-1; tentatively, D is TRBD1 (5 bases). V dropped 4 bases and J dropped 4 bases, with 10 bases sitting between them. CDR3 length: 13 residues. CDR1 and CDR2 from the germline V gene are SEHNR and FQNEAQ (reference sequence). The CDR3 is CASSSQGSTEAFF. The CDR3 DNA reads as TGTGCCAGCAGCTCCCAGGGTAGCACTGAAGCTTTCTTT.

The V gene is TRBV5-1, the J gene TRBJ2-2; no definite D call. Germline V gives CDR1 SGHRS, CDR2 YFSETQ. Trimming took off 0 bases at V and 7 bases at J, with 16 bases between the two ends. This CDR3 comprises 16 residues. The DNA of the CDR3 is TGCGCCAGCAGCTTGGTGGTTGACGTCCCTTTCGGGGAGCTGTTTTTT. This gives the protein CASSLVVDVPFGELFF.

The chain links TRBV15 to TRBJ1-5; possible D gene TRBD1, 5 bases. The CDR3 runs to 16 residues. Germline V CDR1 and CDR2: LNHNV, YYDKDF (reference sequence). Trimming pared 5 bases from V and 4 bases from J, leaving 18 bases between. The CDR3 bases are TGTGCCACCAGCCCGGGGAGACAGTTGGCTAATCAGCCCCAGCATTTT. It translates to CATSPGRQLANQPQHF.

The V gene is TRBV25-1, the J gene TRBJ1-2, with no clear D. The germline V and J ends were trimmed by 4 bases and 0 bases, with 9 bases remaining between them. CDR1 and CDR2 (germline): MGHDK, SYGVNS. The CDR3 runs to 14 residues. In DNA, the CDR3 is TGTGCCAGCAGTGTTTCGGCAGCTAACTATGGCTACACCTTC. Its protein product is CASSVSAANYGYTF.

The chain links TRBV4-1 to TRBJ1-1; D perhaps matches TRBD1 (6 bases). Trimming shortened V by 1 base and J by 9 bases, and 15 bases separated the two germline ends. This CDR3 comprises 14 residues. The germline V gene has CDR1 MGHRA and CDR2 YSYEKL. The CDR3 sequence: CASSQGGGPEKAFF. The CDR3 bases are TGCGCCAGCAGCCAAGGTGGGGGCCCCGAGAAAGCTTTCTTT.

This clone came up a few times. The chain carries TRBV5-5 and TRBJ2-1; perhaps D is TRBD1 or TRBD2 (5 bases each). The CDR3 loop spans 12 amino acids. Germline V gene data show CDR1 as SGHKS and CDR2 as YYEKEE (reference sequence). V was cut by 4 bases and J by 10 bases, with 12 bases left in between. CDR3 bases: TGTGCCAGCAGCCGCACCGGGGCAGAGCAGTTCTTC. Protein product: CASSRTGAEQFF. The whole variable domain, remainder taken from reference TRBV5-5 and TRBJ2-1, is DAGVTQSPTHLIKTRGQQVTLRCSPISGHKSVSWYQQVLGQGPQFIFQYYEKEERGRGNFPDRFSARQFPNYSSELNVNALLLGDSALYLCASSRTGAEQFFGPGTRLTVL.

This chain joins TRBV29-1 and TRBJ2-2; unclear D gene. The CDR3 loop spans 12 amino acids. Germline assignment: CDR1 SQVTM and CDR2 ANQGSEA. V lost 1 base, J lost 0 bases, and 0 bases lay in between. The CDR3 region is CSVEANTGELFF. In DNA, the CDR3 is TGCAGCGTTGAAGCGAACACCGGGGAGCTGTTTTTT.

In this sample, this clone turned up a few times. This chain joins TRBV7-3 and TRBJ2-6; unclear D gene. The V end was cut by 2 bases, the J end by 0 bases, with 11 bases between. Germline V CDR1 and CDR2: SGHTA, FQGTGA. The CDR3 consists of 17 residues. The CDR3 DNA reads as TGTGCCAGCAGCTTAGATGGGATGAGCTCTGGGGCCAACGTCCTGACTTTC. Protein sequence: CASSLDGMSSGANVLTF.

This chain uses TRBV2 with TRBJ2-3; 8 bases match TRBD2. V dropped 5 bases and J dropped 2; count of bases not matched to a gene: 9. CDR1 is SNHLY and CDR2 is FYNNEI in the germline V gene. This CDR3 comprises 16 residues. CDR3 region: CASSRTGTRSTDTQYF. Written as DNA, the CDR3 is TGTGCCAGCAGTAGGACCGGGACTAGATCCACAGATACGCAGTATTTT.

The V and J genes are TRBV4-3 and TRBJ2-1; 8 bases line up with TRBD2. Germline V gene lookup returns CDR1 LGHNA and CDR2 YSLEER. Losses at the gene ends were 0 bases for V and 6 bases for J; bases not matched to a gene: 10. The CDR3 is 17 residues long. This CDR3 reads CASSQDWVAGPTNEQFF. CDR3 bases: TGCGCCAGCAGCCAAGATTGGGTAGCGGGGCCTACCAATGAGCAGTTCTTC.

This chain connects TRBV27 to TRBJ2-1, with D unresolved. Trimming left V 8 bases short and J 0 bases short, with 14 bases between. This CDR3 has 15 residues. Germline assignment: CDR1 MNHEY and CDR2 SMNVEV (reference sequence). The CDR3: CASGEMESSYNEQFF. CDR3 bases: TGTGCCAGCGGAGAGATGGAGAGCTCCTACAATGAGCAGTTCTTC.

The rearrangement links TRBV29-1 to TRBJ2-7; maybe TRBD2 (6 bases). Germline CDR1 SQVTM, CDR2 ANQGSEA. The CDR3 has 13 amino acids. CDR3 nucleotides: TGCAGTGGCAAGGGACTGCTAGACTACGAGCAGTACTTC. Translation: CSGKGLLDYEQYF.

The chain employs TRBV2 and TRBJ2-2, with 8 bases matching TRBD2. This CDR3 comprises 12 residues. V was clipped by 7 bases and J by 7 bases; unmatched bases: 2. From germline, CDR1 is SNHLY and CDR2 FYNNEI. CDR3 amino acids: CASTGLVGELFF. For the CDR3, the DNA is TGTGCCAGCACGGGACTAGTCGGGGAGCTGTTTTTT. Variable domain in full (rest from reference TRBV2 and TRBJ2-2): EPEVTQTPSHQVTQMGQEVILRCVPISNHLYFYWYRQILGQKVEFLVSFYNNEISEKSEIFDDQFSVERPDGSNFTLKIRSTKLEDSAMYFCASTGLVGELFFGEGSRLTVL.

The table lists this clone with many counts. The CDR3 spells CASSLSPAGHNSPLHF. The CDR3 DNA is TGTGCCAGCAGCTTAAGTCCGGCAGGCCATAATTCACCCCTCCACTTT. The genes are TRBV7-2 and TRBJ1-6; D remains unclear. CDR3 length: 16 amino acids. Trimming took off 2 bases at V and 5 bases at J, with 13 bases between the two ends. Germline loops: CDR1 SGHTA, CDR2 FQGNSA. Supplemented by reference TRBV7-2 and TRBJ1-6, the full variable domain reads GAGVSQSPSNKVTEKGKDVELRCDPISGHTALYWYRQSLGQGLEFLIYFQGNSAPDKSGLPSDRFSAERTGGSVSTLTIQRTQQEDSAVYLCASSLSPAGHNSPLHFGNGTRLTVT.

The chain joins TRBV27 to TRBJ2-7; 7 bases map to TRBD1. Germline values: CDR1 MNHEY, CDR2 SMNVEV (reference sequence). With V trimmed by 0 bases and J by 3 bases, 11 bases remained unmatched. This CDR3 comprises 17 residues. The CDR3 nucleotides are TGTGCCAGCAGTTTATCGACAGGGCCTTCTCGATTCTACGAGCAGTACTTC. Its translation is CASSLSTGPSRFYEQYF.

The V call is TRBV9, the J call TRBJ1-2; no definite D call. Germline CDR1 is SGDLS and CDR2 is YYNGEE. Between the trimmed V and J ends, which lost 4 bases and 0 bases, there was a span of 7 bases. This CDR3 is built from 13 residues. CDR3 sequence (DNA): TGTGCCAGCAGCCCGGGATCTAACTATGGCTACACCTTC. Its translation is CASSPGSNYGYTF.